These T cell receptor beta chains were read from a single sample in a study of PD-1 blockade in mismatch repair-deficient tumors. Data came from immunoSEQ multiplex PCR; TCRdb stores just in-frame clones and leaves some out. The table has under 25,000 clones, roughly 80% seen once; the top ten hold 1.2% to 1.5%. Sequences were derived from PBMCs, sampled 52 weeks after starting pembrolizumab. The receptor set was obtained from an adult with mismatch repair-deficient cancer. The CDR3 runs from the conserved cysteine through the conserved F or W. Fields, in order: V gene, D gene, CDR3 length, J gene, CDR3 DNA, CDR3 protein. D genes are given only for firm matches.

v_gene: TRBV27; d_gene: NA; len: 13; j_gene: TRBJ2-7; CDR3nt: TGTGCCAGCAGGGAGTTAAGCTCCTACGAGCAGTACTTC; CDR3aa: CASRELSSYEQYF
v_gene: TRBV5-6; d_gene: TRBD2; len: 16; j_gene: TRBJ2-2; CDR3nt: TGTGCCAGCAGCTTGAGGACTAGCGATAACACCGGGGAGCTGTTTTTT; CDR3aa: CASSLRTSDNTGELFF
v_gene: TRBV9; d_gene: TRBD2; len: 13; j_gene: TRBJ2-5; CDR3nt: TGTGCCAGCAGCTTCTCTAGCGGGGAGACCCAGTACTTC; CDR3aa: CASSFSSGETQYF
v_gene: TRBV4-2; d_gene: NA; len: 11; j_gene: TRBJ1-2; CDR3nt: TGTGCCAGCAGCCAAGCGAGCGGCTACACCTTC; CDR3aa: CASSQASGYTF
v_gene: TRBV6-1; d_gene: TRBD1; len: 15; j_gene: TRBJ1-2; CDR3nt: TGTGCCATCGTACCTGGGACAGGGGCCACCTATGGCTACACCTTC; CDR3aa: CAIVPGTGATYGYTF
v_gene: TRBV11-3; d_gene: TRBD1; len: 15; j_gene: TRBJ1-3; CDR3nt: TGTGCCAGCAGCCCACAGGGGAGAGCTGGAAACACCATATATTTT; CDR3aa: CASSPQGRAGNTIYF
v_gene: TRBV6-5; d_gene: NA; len: 14; j_gene: TRBJ2-3; CDR3nt: TGTGCCAGCAAAGCGGGCGTGGGCACAGATACGCAGTATTTT; CDR3aa: CASKAGVGTDTQYF
v_gene: TRBV29-1; d_gene: NA; len: 14; j_gene: TRBJ2-7; CDR3nt: TGCAGCGTTGAAAAGCCCCAGGGTGGTCGCGAGCAGTACTTC; CDR3aa: CSVEKPQGGREQYF
v_gene: TRBV7-2; d_gene: TRBD2; len: 15; j_gene: TRBJ2-1; CDR3nt: TGTGCCAGCAGCCCAGGGGGACTAGCGGTCAATGAGCAGTTCTTC; CDR3aa: CASSPGGLAVNEQFF
v_gene: TRBV29-1; d_gene: NA; len: 13; j_gene: TRBJ1-3; CDR3nt: TGCAGCGTTGGGGAGACGGGTGGAAACACCATATATTTT; CDR3aa: CSVGETGGNTIYF
v_gene: TRBV19; d_gene: TRBD1; len: 14; j_gene: TRBJ1-2; CDR3nt: TGTGCCAGTAATCCGCCGGGACAGGGGTCTGGCTACACCTTC; CDR3aa: CASNPPGQGSGYTF
v_gene: TRBV30; d_gene: TRBD1; len: 13; j_gene: TRBJ2-1; CDR3nt: TGTGCCTGGGGGGGACAGCTTTACAATGAGCAGTTCTTC; CDR3aa: CAWGGQLYNEQFF
v_gene: TRBV27; d_gene: TRBD1; len: 17; j_gene: TRBJ2-2; CDR3nt: TGTGCCAGCAGTTTATGGCGGACAGGGAAAAACACCGGGGAGCTGTTTTTT; CDR3aa: CASSLWRTGKNTGELFF
v_gene: TRBV28; d_gene: TRBD1; len: 16; j_gene: TRBJ2-7; CDR3nt: TGTGCCAGCAGTACCTGGACAGGGGTTAGATTTTACGAGCAGTACTTC; CDR3aa: CASSTWTGVRFYEQYF
v_gene: TRBV27; d_gene: TRBD1; len: 15; j_gene: TRBJ1-1; CDR3nt: TGTGCCAGCAGTCCCAGGACAGGGGGCAACACTGAAGCTTTCTTT; CDR3aa: CASSPRTGGNTEAFF